The 15 T cell receptor beta chains listed next were all sequenced from one sample in a study of cytomegalovirus exposure and HLA in healthy donors. In the PCR, 60 Vbeta and 13 Jbeta primers were used. Generated by immunoSEQ multiplex PCR, the TCRdb table keeps only in-frame clones and is missing some. The data show some 93,000 clones, approximately 80% seen once. The material sequenced was PBMCs. These receptors originate from a man aged 45-60 years in good health and CMV-seronegative.

V is TRBV19 and J is TRBJ1-1; 8 nucleotides match TRBD1. V lost 4 bases, J lost 4 bases, and 8 bases stayed unmatched. Germline V gene sequence: CDR1 LNHDA, CDR2 SQIVND (reference sequence). The CDR3 is 15 amino acids. The chain's CDR3 is CASSTLGQGFTEAFF. DNA for the CDR3: TGTGCCAGTAGTACCCTAGGACAGGGTTTCACTGAAGCTTTCTTT.

V gene TRBV5-6 combines with J gene TRBJ2-3, with 7 bases that match TRBD2. Germline CDR1 reads SGHDT; CDR2 reads YYEEEE. The CDR3 length is 15 residues. V gave up 5 bases and J gave up 2 bases; unmatched junction bases: 8. The CDR3: CASSPPGLTTDTQYF. The CDR3 coding sequence is TGTGCCAGCAGTCCTCCGGGACTAACCACAGATACGCAGTATTTT.

V gene TRBV7-5 combines with J gene TRBJ2-5; the DNA was not used to check the table's D call, TRBD1. TRBV7-5 is labeled a pseudogene. CDR3 length: 15 amino acids. The CDR3, as DNA: TGTGCCAGAAGCGAACCGACAGGGGAACAAGAGACCCAGTACTTC. This sequence encodes CARSEPTGEQETQYF.

CDR3 loop: CATRLAGSTTYEQYF. DNA for the CDR3: TGTGCGACCCGACTAGCGGGATCTACAACCTACGAGCAGTACTTC. The chain combines TRBV28 with TRBJ2-7; 11 nucleotides agree with TRBD2. Per germline, CDR1 MDHEN and CDR2 SYDVKM. The CDR3 extends over 15 amino acids.

This clone was detected only a few times. The genes are TRBV5-1 and TRBJ1-3; the D gene is possibly TRBD1 (5 bases). CDR3 length: 15 amino acids. V shed 4 bases and J shed 0 bases, with 11 bases lying between them. The germline CDR1 and CDR2 sequences are SGHRS and YFSETQ. The CDR3 protein is CASSPGLPSGNTIYF. The CDR3 bases are TGCGCCAGCAGCCCGGGACTCCCCTCTGGAAACACCATATATTTT.

There are a few counts of this clone. The genes are TRBV6-6 and TRBJ2-7, with D possibly TRBD2 on 5 matching bases. The germline V gene has CDR1 MNHNY and CDR2 SVGAGI (reference sequence). The CDR3 spans 14 residues. V lost 0 bases and J lost 4, with 10 bases in between. CDR3 nucleotide sequence: TGTGCCAGCAGTTACTCGAGCCAGCGGTACGAGCAGTACTTC. This sequence encodes CASSYSSQRYEQYF.

The rearrangement uses TRBV28 and TRBJ1-1; D is unresolved. CDR1 is MDHEN and CDR2 is SYDVKM in the germline V gene. The V end was cut by 5 bases, the J end by 1 base, with 11 bases between. CDR3 size: 14 residues. CDR3 coding DNA: TGTGCCAGCAGTCCTTACTCCCGGAACACTGAAGCTTTCTTT. The encoded protein is CASSPYSRNTEAFF.

This chain uses TRBV28 with TRBJ2-1; 7 nucleotides agree with TRBD1. The CDR3 is 15 amino acids. Trimming cost V 3 bases and J 4 bases; bases outside gene matches: 6. The germline gives CDR1 MDHEN, CDR2 SYDVKM. CDR3 loop: CASSFMGQSYNEQFF. The CDR3 DNA reads TGTGCCAGCAGTTTCATGGGACAGAGTTACAATGAGCAGTTCTTC. Full variable domain (remainder filled in from reference TRBV28 and TRBJ2-1): DVKVTQSSRYLVKRTGEKVFLECVQDMDHENMFWYRQDPGLGLRLIYFSYDVKMKEKGDIPEGYSVSREKKERFSLILESASTNQTSMYLCASSFMGQSYNEQFFGPGTRLTVL.

This clone has only a few counts. This chain uses TRBV5-1 with TRBJ2-5, with 8 nucleotides matching TRBD2. The CDR3 runs to 15 residues. Unmatched junction bases numbered 5, after V lost 0 bases and J lost 4 bases. The germline gives CDR1 SGHRS, CDR2 YFSETQ. Written as DNA, the CDR3 is TGCGCCAGCAGCTTGGCCAGCGGGAGTGGAGAGACCCAGTACTTC. It codes for CASSLASGSGETQYF.

The chain links TRBV30 to TRBJ2-2; no definite D call. Trimming cost V 3 bases and J 7 bases, with 12 bases left between them. Germline-derived CDR1 and CDR2 are GTSNPN and SVGIG (reference sequence). This CDR3 spans 13 amino acids. The CDR3, as DNA: TGTGCCTGGAGGACGCCGGCAGGCGGGGAGCTGTTTTTT. It codes for CAWRTPAGGELFF.

The gene calls are TRBV7-3 and TRBJ2-3, with D possibly being TRBD2 (5 bases). V gave up 2 bases and J gave up 4 bases, with 19 bases separating them. The length of the CDR3 is 17 residues. Germline V gene sequence: CDR1 SGHTA, CDR2 FQGTGA. CDR3 coding DNA: TGTGCCAGCAGCTTACGGCCCGGACTTCCTCCTGCAGATACGCAGTATTTT. Residues: CASSLRPGLPPADTQYF.

V and J are TRBV15 and TRBJ1-5; D gene unclear. Germline V CDR1 and CDR2: LNHNV, YYDKDF (reference sequence). The V end lost 1 base, the J end lost 5 bases, and 6 bases lay between the germline ends. This CDR3 spans 13 amino acids. CDR3 residues: CATSRVLDQPQHF. CDR3 coding DNA: TGTGCCACCAGCAGAGTACTGGATCAGCCCCAGCATTTT.

J is TRBJ2-1 and V is TRBV2, with 12 bases matching TRBD2. V gave up 5 bases and J gave up 7 bases; unmatched junction bases: 9. CDR1 SNHLY and CDR2 FYNNEI come from the germline V gene. This CDR3 is built from 16 residues. CDR3 protein: CASSPSGRASLNEQFF. In DNA, the CDR3 is TGTGCCAGCAGTCCTAGCGGGAGGGCCTCCTTGAATGAGCAGTTCTTC.

The rearrangement uses TRBV7-9 and TRBJ2-7; 10 bases match TRBD2. This CDR3 region has 14 residues. V lost 5 bases to trimming and J lost 4 bases; unmatched junction nucleotides: 5. Germline-derived CDR1 and CDR2 are SEHNR and FQNEAQ (reference sequence). The CDR3 sequence is CASSPSGRTYEQYF. CDR3 DNA sequence: TGTGCCAGCAGCCCTAGCGGGAGAACGTACGAGCAGTACTTC.

This chain uses TRBV9 with TRBJ2-7; 9 nucleotides agree with TRBD2. The CDR3 consists of 14 residues. Germline V gene sequence: CDR1 SGDLS, CDR2 YYNGEE. J was trimmed by 7 bases and V by 2 bases; bases with no gene match: 7. The CDR3 region has the DNA TGTGCCAGCAGCGTCACGCCTCTAGCGGGGGAGCAGTACTTC. Translating gives CASSVTPLAGEQYF.